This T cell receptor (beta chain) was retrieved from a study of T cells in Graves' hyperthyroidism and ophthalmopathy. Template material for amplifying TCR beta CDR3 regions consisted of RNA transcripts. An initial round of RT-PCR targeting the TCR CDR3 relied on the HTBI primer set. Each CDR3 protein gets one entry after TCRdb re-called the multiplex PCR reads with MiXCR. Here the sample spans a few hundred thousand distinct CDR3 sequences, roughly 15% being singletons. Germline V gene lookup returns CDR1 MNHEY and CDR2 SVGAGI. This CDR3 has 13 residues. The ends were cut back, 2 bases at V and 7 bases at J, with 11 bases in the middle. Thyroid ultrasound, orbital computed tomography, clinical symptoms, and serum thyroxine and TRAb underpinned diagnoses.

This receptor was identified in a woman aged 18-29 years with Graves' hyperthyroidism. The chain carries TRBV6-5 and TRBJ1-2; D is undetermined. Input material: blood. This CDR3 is CASSYPGVSGYTF. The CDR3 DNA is TGTGCCAGCAGTTACCCCGGGGTGTCTGGCTACACCTTC.